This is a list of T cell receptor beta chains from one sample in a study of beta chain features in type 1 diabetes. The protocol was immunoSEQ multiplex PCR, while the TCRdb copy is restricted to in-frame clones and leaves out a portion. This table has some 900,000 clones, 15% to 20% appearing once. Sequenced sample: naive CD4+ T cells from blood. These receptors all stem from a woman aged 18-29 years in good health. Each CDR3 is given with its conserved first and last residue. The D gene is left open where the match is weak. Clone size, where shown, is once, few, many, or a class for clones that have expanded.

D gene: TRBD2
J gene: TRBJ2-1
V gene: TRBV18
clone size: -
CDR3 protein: CASSPGTSGRAEQFF
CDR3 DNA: TGTGCCAGCTCACCCGGGACTAGCGGGAGGGCTGAGCAGTTCTTC

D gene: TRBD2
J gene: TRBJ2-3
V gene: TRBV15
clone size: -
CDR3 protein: CATSRRTSGRATDTQYF
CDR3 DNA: TGTGCCACCAGCAGGAGGACTAGCGGGAGGGCCACAGATACGCAGTATTTT

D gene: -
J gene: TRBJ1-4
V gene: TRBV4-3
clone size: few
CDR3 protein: CASSQDGPSGQANEKLFF
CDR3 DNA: TGCGCCAGCAGCCAAGATGGGCCTTCGGGGCAAGCTAATGAAAAACTGTTTTTT

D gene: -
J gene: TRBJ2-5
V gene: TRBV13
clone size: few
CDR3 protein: CASSLASLRAQYF
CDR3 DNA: TGTGCCAGCAGCTTAGCCAGTCTTAGGGCCCAGTACTTC

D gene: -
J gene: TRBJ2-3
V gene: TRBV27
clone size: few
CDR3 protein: CASRTPSGTDTQYF
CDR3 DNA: TGTGCCAGCCGCACCCCCTCTGGGACAGATACGCAGTATTTT

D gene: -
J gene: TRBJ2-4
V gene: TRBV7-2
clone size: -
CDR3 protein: CASSPLYGKNIQYF
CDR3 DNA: TGTGCCAGCAGCCCCCTATACGGCAAAAACATTCAGTACTTC

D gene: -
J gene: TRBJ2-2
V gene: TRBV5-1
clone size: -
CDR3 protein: CASSLGVAGELFF
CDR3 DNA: TGCGCCAGCAGCTTGGGGGTAGCCGGGGAGCTGTTTTTT

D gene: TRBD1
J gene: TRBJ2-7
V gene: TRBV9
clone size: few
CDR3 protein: CASSVYSGTGGGYF
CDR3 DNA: TGTGCCAGCAGCGTATACTCCGGGACAGGGGGGGGGTACTTC

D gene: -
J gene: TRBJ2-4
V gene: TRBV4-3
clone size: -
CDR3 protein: CASSQEPSPQGKNIQYF
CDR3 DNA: TGCGCCAGCAGCCAAGAGCCCAGTCCGCAGGGCAAAAACATTCAGTACTTC

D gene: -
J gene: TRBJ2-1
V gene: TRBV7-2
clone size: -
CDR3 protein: CASSSRQDNEQFF
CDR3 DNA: TGTGCCAGCAGCTCCCGACAGGACAATGAGCAGTTCTTC

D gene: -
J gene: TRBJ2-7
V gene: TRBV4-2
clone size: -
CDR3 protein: CASSVAGQGTYEQYF
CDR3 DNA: TGTGCCAGCAGCGTAGCCGGGCAGGGGACCTACGAGCAGTACTTC

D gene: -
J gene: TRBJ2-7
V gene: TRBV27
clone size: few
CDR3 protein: CASSLRVSYEQYF
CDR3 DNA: TGTGCCAGCAGTTTACGGGTGAGCTACGAGCAGTACTTC

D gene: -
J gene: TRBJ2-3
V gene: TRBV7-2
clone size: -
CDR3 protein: CASSPPSGTVTDTQYF
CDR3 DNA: TGTGCCAGCAGCCCCCCCTCCGGGACGGTCACAGATACGCAGTATTTT

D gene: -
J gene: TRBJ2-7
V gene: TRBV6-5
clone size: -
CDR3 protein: CAISEHASSYEQYF
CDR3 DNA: TGTGCCATCAGTGAGCACGCCAGCTCCTACGAGCAGTACTTC

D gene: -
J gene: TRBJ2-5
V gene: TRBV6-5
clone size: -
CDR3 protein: CASSDRFGETQYF
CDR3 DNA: TGTGCCAGCAGCGACAGGTTTGGTGAGACCCAGTACTTC

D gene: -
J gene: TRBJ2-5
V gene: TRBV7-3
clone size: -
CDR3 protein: CASSSDDMDLRGFRSGEETQYF
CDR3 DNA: TGTGCCAGCAGCTCCGACGACATGGACTTAAGAGGTTTTCGGTCAGGGGAAGAGACCCAGTACTTC

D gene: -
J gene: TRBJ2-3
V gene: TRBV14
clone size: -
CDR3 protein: CASSQIPPFGGLGDTQYF
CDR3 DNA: TGTGCCAGCAGCCAAATACCGCCCTTTGGGGGTCTCGGAGATACGCAGTATTTT

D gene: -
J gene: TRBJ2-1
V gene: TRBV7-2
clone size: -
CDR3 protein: CASSPHPRNYNEQFF
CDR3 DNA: TGTGCCAGCAGCCCGCACCCCAGGAATTACAATGAGCAGTTCTTC

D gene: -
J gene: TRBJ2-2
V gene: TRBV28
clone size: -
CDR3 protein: CASTRSTGITGELFF
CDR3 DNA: TGTGCCAGCACCCGTAGTACAGGCATTACCGGGGAGCTGTTTTTT

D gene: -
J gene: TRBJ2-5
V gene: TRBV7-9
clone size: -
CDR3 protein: CASSAATRAQYF
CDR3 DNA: TGTGCCAGCAGCGCGGCGACAAGGGCCCAGTACTTC

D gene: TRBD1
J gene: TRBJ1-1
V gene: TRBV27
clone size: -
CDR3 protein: CASSRGDSPMAFF
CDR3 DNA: TGTGCCAGCAGTCGGGGGGACAGCCCTATGGCTTTCTTT

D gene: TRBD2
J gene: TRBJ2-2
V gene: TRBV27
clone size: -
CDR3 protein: CASSSFFRTRGGELFF
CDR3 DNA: TGTGCCAGCAGTTCCTTCTTTCGGACTAGAGGCGGGGAGCTGTTTTTT

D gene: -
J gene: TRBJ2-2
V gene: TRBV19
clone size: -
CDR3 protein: CASSLGTGELFF
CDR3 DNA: TGTGCCAGTAGTTTGGGCACCGGGGAGCTGTTTTTT

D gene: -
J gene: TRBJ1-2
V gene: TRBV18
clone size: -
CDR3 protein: CASSPPAPKDGYTF
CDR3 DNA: TGTGCCAGCTCACCACCGGCTCCCAAAGATGGCTACACCTTC

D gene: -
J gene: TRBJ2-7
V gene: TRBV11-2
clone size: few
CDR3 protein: CASSRGARRGHYEQYF
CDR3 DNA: TGTGCCAGCAGCCGAGGGGCGAGACGTGGTCACTACGAGCAGTACTTC

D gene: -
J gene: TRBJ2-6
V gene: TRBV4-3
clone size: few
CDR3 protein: CASSQTGANVLTF
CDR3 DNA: TGCGCCAGCAGCCAAACTGGGGCCAACGTCCTGACTTTC

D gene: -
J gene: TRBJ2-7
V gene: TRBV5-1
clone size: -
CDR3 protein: CASSLAGSGTSYEQYF
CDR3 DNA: TGCGCCAGCAGCCTGGCCGGCAGCGGAACCTCCTACGAGCAGTACTTC

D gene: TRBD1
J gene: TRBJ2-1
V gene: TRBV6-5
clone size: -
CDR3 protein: CASSYGQVVYNEQFF
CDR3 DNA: TGTGCCAGCAGTTACGGACAGGTGGTGTACAATGAGCAGTTCTTC

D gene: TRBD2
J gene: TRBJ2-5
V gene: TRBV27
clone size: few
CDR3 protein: CASKLAGGRETQYF
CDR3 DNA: TGTGCCAGCAAACTAGCGGGAGGGCGGGAGACCCAGTACTTC